Listed here are 5 T cell receptor beta chains from one sample, sequenced in a study of T-cell reconstitution after alpha-beta-depleted transplantation in children. Unique molecular identifiers featured in how the TCRbeta library was prepared. Via MiXCR, TCRdb re-called the PCR reads, giving one row per CDR3 protein. Of some 550,000 distinct CDR3 sequences listed, 15% to 20% are singletons. Sequencing was performed on PBMCs from the stem cell graft donor, taken from the stem cell graft. The receptors here all came from a human donor who donated a stem cell graft to a child with acute lymphoblastic leukemia.

The chain carries TRBV12-3 or TRBV12-4 and TRBJ1-1; 7 bases are a match to TRBD1. V lost 4 bases to trimming and J lost 11 bases; unmatched junction nucleotides: 16. This CDR3 spans 15 amino acids. The CDR3 protein is CASSSGTELNLGAFF. DNA of the CDR3: TGTGCCAGCAGTTCCGGGACAGAACTAAATCTTGGGGCTTTCTTT.

This clonotype was seen more than once but under ten times. The rearrangement joins TRBV4-2 to TRBJ2-7; no clear D gene. Germline V gene lookup returns CDR1 LGHNA and CDR2 YNFKEQ. Deletions cut 0 bases from V and 3 bases from J, with 9 bases between. The CDR3 contains 14 residues. The CDR3 region has the DNA TGTGCCAGCAGCCAAGATCCCGCGAGCTACGAGCAGTACTTC. Residues: CASSQDPASYEQYF.

This clonotype has ten or more counts. V usage is TRBV7-9 and J usage is TRBJ1-1; D ambiguous. The CDR3 extends over 12 amino acids. Trimming took 3 bases from V and 7 from J, leaving 9 bases between them. Germline V gene data show CDR1 as SEHNR and CDR2 as FQNEAQ (reference sequence). CDR3 nucleotide sequence: TGTGCCAGCAGCTTCGGTACAGTTGAAGCTTTCTTT. As protein: CASSFGTVEAFF.

The table lists this clonotype with a few counts. The rearrangement links TRBV5-6 to TRBJ1-2; 9 bases match TRBD1. This CDR3 is 15 amino acids long. From germline, CDR1 is SGHDT and CDR2 YYEEEE. The trim removed 3 bases at V and 3 bases at J, leaving 6 bases unmatched. The CDR3 coding sequence is TGTGCCAGCAGCTCAGTCACAGGGGGCTACTATGGCTACACCTTC. This codes for CASSSVTGGYYGYTF.

This clonotype turned up a few times. CDR3 region: CASSLLEFDYNEQFF. The CDR3 DNA sequence: TGTGCCAGCAGCCTACTAGAGTTCGACTACAATGAGCAGTTCTTC. The chain is built from TRBV14 and TRBJ2-1; tentatively, D is TRBD2 (5 bases). The V end was cut by 4 bases, the J end by 3 bases, with 13 bases between. This CDR3 has 15 residues. Germline loops: CDR1 SGHDN, CDR2 FVKESK. Together with reference TRBV14 and TRBJ2-1, the CDR3 gives the full variable domain: EAGVTQFPSHSVIEKGQTVTLRCDPISGHDNLYWYRRVMGKEIKFLLHFVKESKQDESGMPNNRFLAERTGGTYSTLKVQPAELEDSGVYFCASSLLEFDYNEQFFGPGTRLTVL.